The rows below give T cell receptor beta chains drawn from one sample of a study of blood T cell repertoires in COVID-19. Using immunoSEQ multiplex PCR, the repertoire was profiled, and TCRdb retains in-frame clones only, with some absent. The sample has around 290,000 clones; approximately 90% are singletons. Material: peripheral blood. The source of these receptors is a man aged 35 to 55 with acute or convalescent COVID-19. CDR3s include the opening cysteine and the closing phenylalanine or tryptophan. Each record gives: CDR3 DNA, CDR3 protein, J gene, V gene, D gene, clone size. A D gene is named only where the DNA matches it firmly. Some rows have no size entry. The others give once, few or many, or a class for an expanded clone.

TGCGCCAGTTCTCGCGGCGGAGAAAATTCACCCCTCCACTTT,CASSRGGENSPLHF,TRBJ1-6,TRBV5-1,NA,NA
TGTGCCAGCAGCCCCGCGGGAGATGGCTACACCTTC,CASSPAGDGYTF,TRBJ1-2,TRBV7-9,NA,once
TGTGCCAGCAGCACCGAACACTCTGGAAACACCATATATTTT,CASSTEHSGNTIYF,TRBJ1-3,TRBV6-5,NA,NA
TGTGCCAGCAGGTGGGACATGAACACTGAAGCTTTCTTT,CASRWDMNTEAFF,TRBJ1-1,TRBV12-3/TRBV12-4,NA,NA
TGTGCCAGCAGGGACAGGGGTGAAAAACTGTTTTTT,CASRDRGEKLFF,TRBJ1-4,TRBV2,TRBD1,NA
TGTGCCAGCAGTGACTCGAGACAGGGGGCGGCTGGGGCCAACGTCCTGACTTTC,CASSDSRQGAAGANVLTF,TRBJ2-6,TRBV6-4,TRBD1,NA
TGTGCCAGCAGGACGGGACAGCTTGCAACTAATGAAAAACTGTTTTTT,CASRTGQLATNEKLFF,TRBJ1-4,TRBV2,TRBD1,NA
TGTGCCAGCAGACCGGGACAGGAAGACTACACCTTC,CASRPGQEDYTF,TRBJ1-2,TRBV2,TRBD1,NA
TGTGCCAGCACCCCAGACCCGGGACAGGGTTCCTACAATGAGCAGTTCTTC,CASTPDPGQGSYNEQFF,TRBJ2-1,TRBV5-6,TRBD1,NA
TGTGCCATCAGTGAGTCGGGGGCGGGCTTCGGGGGCTACACCTTC,CAISESGAGFGGYTF,TRBJ1-2,TRBV10-3,NA,NA
TGTGCCAGCAGTGAGGAACAGGGGATGAACACTGAAGCTTTCTTT,CASSEEQGMNTEAFF,TRBJ1-1,TRBV6-4,TRBD1,NA
TGTGCCAGCAGCTTGGCCTTGGGACAGTATGGCTACACCTTC,CASSLALGQYGYTF,TRBJ1-2,TRBV5-5,TRBD1,NA
TGTGCCAGCAGCCCCGGGACTTTTAATGAGCAGTTCTTC,CASSPGTFNEQFF,TRBJ2-1,TRBV7-3,NA,NA
TGTGCCTGGAGTTTTGGCGGGTTGAACACTGAAGCTTTCTTT,CAWSFGGLNTEAFF,TRBJ1-1,TRBV30,NA,once
TGCAGCGTTGGAACGGGGGGCGGTTTGGCCGGGGAGCTGTTTTTT,CSVGTGGGLAGELFF,TRBJ2-2,TRBV29-1,NA,few
TGCGCCAGCAGCTTCCAGGGGGACGAGCAGTACTTC,CASSFQGDEQYF,TRBJ2-7,TRBV5-1,TRBD1,NA
TGTGCCAGCAGTCGACAGGGGCCGGCTAACTATGGCTACACCTTC,CASSRQGPANYGYTF,TRBJ1-2,TRBV6-5,TRBD1,NA
TGTGCCACCAGAGCGGGCAACACAGATACGCAGTATTTT,CATRAGNTDTQYF,TRBJ2-3,TRBV10-3,NA,NA
TGCGCCAGCAGCTTATCCTCCCAGATTAATTCACCCCTCCACTTT,CASSLSSQINSPLHF,TRBJ1-6,TRBV5-1,NA,once
TGCGCCAGCAGCTTGGCCCCCCTGTCCTCCTACGAGCAGTACTTC,CASSLAPLSSYEQYF,TRBJ2-7,TRBV5-1,NA,NA
TGTGCCAGCAGCTTCAGTCTGGGAACAGGGAGCACTGAAGCTTTCTTT,CASSFSLGTGSTEAFF,TRBJ1-1,TRBV7-8,NA,NA
TGTGCCAGCAGCTCTGGACTAGCGGGGGCCACCGGGGTCGAGTATTTT,CASSSGLAGATGVEYF,TRBJ2-3,TRBV7-2,TRBD2,NA
TGCGCCAGCAGCGCCTGGACAGGGGGCGACTATGGCTACACCTTC,CASSAWTGGDYGYTF,TRBJ1-2,TRBV5-1,TRBD1,NA
TGTGCCAGCAGGCTAGCGGGCCTACACACAGATACGCAGTATTTT,CASRLAGLHTDTQYF,TRBJ2-3,TRBV6-5,TRBD2,NA
TGTGCCTGGACCTTAGGGCAGGGGTATTCCCACGAGCAGTACTTC,CAWTLGQGYSHEQYF,TRBJ2-7,TRBV30,NA,few
TGTGCCAGCAGCGACAGGGGGCTGGGAAATCAGCCCCAGCATTTT,CASSDRGLGNQPQHF,TRBJ1-5,TRBV6-6,TRBD1,NA
TGTGCCACCAGTGATTTGGGCAGAAACTATGGCTACACCTTC,CATSDLGRNYGYTF,TRBJ1-2,TRBV24-1,NA,NA
TGTGCCTGGAGTGTAGGACTAGCGGAAGAGACCCAGTACTTC,CAWSVGLAEETQYF,TRBJ2-5,TRBV30,TRBD2,NA
TGTGCCAGCAGCGTATCAACTAGCGGGGCCTACAATGAGCAGTTCTTC,CASSVSTSGAYNEQFF,TRBJ2-1,TRBV9,TRBD2,NA
TGTGCCAGTAGTACCTTAAGCGGGGGAGTATACAATGAGCAGTTCTTC,CASSTLSGGVYNEQFF,TRBJ2-1,TRBV19,TRBD2,NA
TGTGCCAGCAGTCTACTACTGACGGATTCTGGCTCTGGAAACACCATATATTTT,CASSLLLTDSGSGNTIYF,TRBJ1-3,TRBV6-6,NA,NA
TGTGCCAGCAGTACAGGGAGCTCCTATAATTCACCCCTCCACTTT,CASSTGSSYNSPLHF,TRBJ1-6,TRBV5-6,NA,NA
TGTGCCAGTAGGGGGACAGGGGTCTACTCAACCGGGGAGCTGTTTTTT,CASRGTGVYSTGELFF,TRBJ2-2,TRBV19,TRBD1,NA
TGTGCCAGCTCACCCAAATTTAGGACAGGCGATAGCTCCTACAATGAGCAGTTCTTC,CASSPKFRTGDSSYNEQFF,TRBJ2-1,TRBV18,TRBD1,NA
TGTGCCAGCAGCTTTGGACAGGGGTATGCTAATGAAAAACTGTTTTTT,CASSFGQGYANEKLFF,TRBJ1-4,TRBV5-6,TRBD1,NA
TGTGCCAGCAGCTTGGAGAGTTGGGGGGGAAACACTGAAGCTTTCTTT,CASSLESWGGNTEAFF,TRBJ1-1,TRBV5-4,NA,NA
TGTGCCAGCAGCTATAGGACAGGGATCACCGGGGAGCTGTTTTTT,CASSYRTGITGELFF,TRBJ2-2,TRBV3-1/TRBV3-2,TRBD1,NA
TGTGCCAGCAGCGTAGACCCGGGGGTGTACAATGAGCAGTTCTTC,CASSVDPGVYNEQFF,TRBJ2-1,TRBV9,NA,NA
TGCGCCAGCAGTGAAGCGGTGTCAGGGGGCGAGGAGCAGTTCTTC,CASSEAVSGGEEQFF,TRBJ2-1,TRBV10-1,TRBD1,NA
TGTGCCAGCAGTTTATGGGGACAGGGGGCGAAAACCGGGGAGCTGTTTTTT,CASSLWGQGAKTGELFF,TRBJ2-2,TRBV27,TRBD1,once
TGTGCCAGCAGCCAAGCCCTTACAGGGACAGGGGCCAACGTCCTGACTTTC,CASSQALTGTGANVLTF,TRBJ2-6,TRBV4-2,NA,NA
TGTGCCAGCAGCCCAAGGAGGGATCAGCCCCAGCATTTT,CASSPRRDQPQHF,TRBJ1-5,TRBV7-8,NA,NA
TGTGCCAGCAGCCAAGATCTTGGCCAGTTCTATGGCTACACCTTC,CASSQDLGQFYGYTF,TRBJ1-2,TRBV3-1/TRBV3-2,NA,NA
TGTGCCAGCAGCTTTCGGGCCGGCAGCGGGGTTCGCCTGACTTTC,CASSFRAGSGVRLTF,TRBJ2-6,TRBV5-6,TRBD2,NA
TGTGCCAGCAGCTCGTACGGGACAGTTGGAAACACCATATATTTT,CASSSYGTVGNTIYF,TRBJ1-3,TRBV7-3,TRBD1,NA
TGTGCCAGCAGCAAAGAAGCGACCGTCTCTGGAAACACCATATATTTT,CASSKEATVSGNTIYF,TRBJ1-3,TRBV21-1,NA,NA
TGTGCCAGCAGTGAGGGGGCCCGCTCCCTCAACGAGCAGTACTTC,CASSEGARSLNEQYF,TRBJ2-7,TRBV2,NA,NA
TGTGCCAGCAGCTTGGAGGGGGCTAGGGCCGGGGAGCTGTTTTTT,CASSLEGARAGELFF,TRBJ2-2,TRBV5-4,TRBD1,NA
TGTGCCAGCAAAGGGACAGGGGCGCTTGGGGGTGTGGCCCAGCATTTT,CASKGTGALGGVAQHF,TRBJ1-5,TRBV6-6,TRBD1,NA
TGTGCCAGCAGTCCCAGCGGGGTAGCCTACAATGAGCAGTTCTTC,CASSPSGVAYNEQFF,TRBJ2-1,TRBV27,TRBD2,NA
TGCGCCAGCAGCTCGGGACAGGGATGGCGGGACTATGGCTACACCTTC,CASSSGQGWRDYGYTF,TRBJ1-2,TRBV5-1,TRBD1,NA
TGTGCCAGCAGTCCAACAGGGGTCCCTGGAAACACCATATATTTT,CASSPTGVPGNTIYF,TRBJ1-3,TRBV27,TRBD1,NA